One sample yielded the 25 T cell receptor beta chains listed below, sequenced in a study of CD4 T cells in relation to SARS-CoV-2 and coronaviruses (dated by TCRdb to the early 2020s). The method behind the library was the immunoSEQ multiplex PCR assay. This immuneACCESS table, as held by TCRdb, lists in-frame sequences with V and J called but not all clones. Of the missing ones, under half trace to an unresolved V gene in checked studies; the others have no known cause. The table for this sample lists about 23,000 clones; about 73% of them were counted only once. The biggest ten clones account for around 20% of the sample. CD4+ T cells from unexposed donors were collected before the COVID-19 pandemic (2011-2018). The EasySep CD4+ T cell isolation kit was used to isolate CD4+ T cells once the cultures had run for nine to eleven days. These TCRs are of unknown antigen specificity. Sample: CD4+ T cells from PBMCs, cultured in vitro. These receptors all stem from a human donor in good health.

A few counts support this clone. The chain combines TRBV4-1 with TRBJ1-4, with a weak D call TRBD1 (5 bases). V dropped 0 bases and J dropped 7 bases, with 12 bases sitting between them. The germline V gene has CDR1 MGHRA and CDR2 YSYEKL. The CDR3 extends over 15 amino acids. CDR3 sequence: CASSQDPGVREKLFF. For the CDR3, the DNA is TGCGCCAGCAGCCAAGATCCGGGGGTTCGTGAAAAACTGTTTTTT.

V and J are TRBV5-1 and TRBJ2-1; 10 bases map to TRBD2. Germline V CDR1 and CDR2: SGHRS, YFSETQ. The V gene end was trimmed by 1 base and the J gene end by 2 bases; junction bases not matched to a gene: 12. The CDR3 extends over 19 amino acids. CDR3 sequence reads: CASSLSVTSGIGTYNEQFF. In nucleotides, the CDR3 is TGCGCCAGCAGCTTGTCCGTAACTAGCGGGATCGGGACCTACAATGAGCAGTTCTTC.

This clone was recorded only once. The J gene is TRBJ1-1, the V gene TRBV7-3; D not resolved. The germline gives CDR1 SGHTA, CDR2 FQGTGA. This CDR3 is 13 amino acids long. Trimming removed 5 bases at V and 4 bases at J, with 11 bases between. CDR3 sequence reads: CASSQSEGTEAFF. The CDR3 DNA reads TGTGCCAGCAGCCAGAGCGAGGGCACTGAAGCTTTCTTT.

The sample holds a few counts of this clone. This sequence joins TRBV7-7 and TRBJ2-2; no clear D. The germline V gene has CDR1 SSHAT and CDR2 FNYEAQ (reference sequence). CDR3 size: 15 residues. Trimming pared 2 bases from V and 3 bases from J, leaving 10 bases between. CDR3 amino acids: CASSLSSSYTGELFF. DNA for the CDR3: TGTGCCAGCAGCTTATCGTCCAGTTACACCGGGGAGCTGTTTTTT.

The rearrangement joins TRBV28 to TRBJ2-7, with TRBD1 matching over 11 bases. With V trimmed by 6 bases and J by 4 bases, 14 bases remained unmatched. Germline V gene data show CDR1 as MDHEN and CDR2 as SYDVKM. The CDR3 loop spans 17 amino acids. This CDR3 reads CASRSGTGGFDGYEQYF. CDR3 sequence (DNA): TGTGCCAGCAGGTCCGGGACAGGGGGTTTCGACGGGTACGAGCAGTACTTC.

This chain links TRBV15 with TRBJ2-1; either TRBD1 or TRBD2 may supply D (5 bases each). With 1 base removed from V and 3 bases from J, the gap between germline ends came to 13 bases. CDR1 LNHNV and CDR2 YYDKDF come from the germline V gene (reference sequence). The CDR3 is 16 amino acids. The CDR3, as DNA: TGTGCCACCAGCAGAGGGAGCCGGGACGACTACAATGAGCAGTTCTTC. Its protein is CATSRGSRDDYNEQFF.

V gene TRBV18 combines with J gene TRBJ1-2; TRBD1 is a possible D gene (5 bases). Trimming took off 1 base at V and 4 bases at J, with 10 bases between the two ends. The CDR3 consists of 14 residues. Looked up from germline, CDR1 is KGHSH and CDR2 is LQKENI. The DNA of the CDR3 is TGTGCCAGCTCACCACGGCAGGGCACCTATGGCTACACCTTC. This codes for CASSPRQGTYGYTF. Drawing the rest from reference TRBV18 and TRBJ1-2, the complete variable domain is NAGVMQNPRHLVRRRGQEARLRCSPMKGHSHVYWYRQLPEEGLKFMVYLQKENIIDESGMPKERFSAEFPKEGPSILRIQQVVRGDSAAYFCASSPRQGTYGYTFGSGTRLTVV.

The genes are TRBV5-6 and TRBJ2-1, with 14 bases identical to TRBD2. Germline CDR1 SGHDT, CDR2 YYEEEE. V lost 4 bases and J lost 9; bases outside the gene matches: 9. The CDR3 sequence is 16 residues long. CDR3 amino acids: CASSPAGTSGSVEQFF. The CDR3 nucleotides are TGTGCCAGCAGCCCCGCCGGGACTAGCGGGAGCGTTGAGCAGTTCTTC.

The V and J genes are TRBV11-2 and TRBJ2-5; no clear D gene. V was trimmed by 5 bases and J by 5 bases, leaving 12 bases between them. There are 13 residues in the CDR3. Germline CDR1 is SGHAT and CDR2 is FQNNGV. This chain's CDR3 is CASSRTDGETQYF. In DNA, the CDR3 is TGTGCCAGCAGCCGGACCGATGGGGAGACCCAGTACTTC.

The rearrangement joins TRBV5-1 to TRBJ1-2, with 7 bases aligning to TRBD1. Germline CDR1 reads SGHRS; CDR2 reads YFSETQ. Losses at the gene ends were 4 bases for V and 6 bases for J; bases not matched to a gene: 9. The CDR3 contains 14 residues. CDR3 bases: TGCGCCAGCAGCCAGATAGACAGGGACAATGGCTACACCTTC. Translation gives CASSQIDRDNGYTF.

The CDR3 DNA is TGTGCCAGTAGTATTCGGGACAGGGGGGGCGAGCAGTACTTC. It specifies CASSIRDRGGEQYF. The V call is TRBV19, the J call TRBJ2-7; 11 bases map to TRBD1. Germline CDR1 reads LNHDA; CDR2 reads SQIVND (reference sequence). The ends lost 3 bases at V and 6 bases at J; junction bases unmatched: 4. The CDR3 contains 14 residues.

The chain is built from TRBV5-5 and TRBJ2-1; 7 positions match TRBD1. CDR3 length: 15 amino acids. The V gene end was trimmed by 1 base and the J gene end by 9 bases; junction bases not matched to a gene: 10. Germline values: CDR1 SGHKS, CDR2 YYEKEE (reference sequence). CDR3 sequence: CASSLQGVNPSEQFF. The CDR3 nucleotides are TGTGCCAGCAGCTTGCAGGGGGTTAATCCAAGTGAGCAGTTCTTC.

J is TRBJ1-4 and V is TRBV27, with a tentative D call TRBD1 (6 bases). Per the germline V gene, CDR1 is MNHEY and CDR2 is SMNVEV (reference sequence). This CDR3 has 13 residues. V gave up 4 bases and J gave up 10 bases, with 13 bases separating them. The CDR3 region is CASSWGGGGKLFF. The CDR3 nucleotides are TGTGCCAGCAGTTGGGGGGGCGGGGGAAAACTGTTTTTT.

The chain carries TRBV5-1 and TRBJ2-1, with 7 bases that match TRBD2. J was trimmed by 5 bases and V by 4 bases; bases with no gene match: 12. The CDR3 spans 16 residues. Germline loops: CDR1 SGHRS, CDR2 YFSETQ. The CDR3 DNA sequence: TGCGCCAGCAGCCCCCGTGTCGCTAGCGGAGACAATGAGCAGTTCTTC. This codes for CASSPRVASGDNEQFF.

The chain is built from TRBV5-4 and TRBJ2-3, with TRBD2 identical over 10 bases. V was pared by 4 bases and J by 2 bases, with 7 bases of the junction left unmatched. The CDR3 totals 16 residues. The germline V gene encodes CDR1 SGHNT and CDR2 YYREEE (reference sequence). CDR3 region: CASSTRAGGTTDTQYF. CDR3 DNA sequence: TGTGCCAGCAGCACCAGAGCGGGGGGGACCACAGATACGCAGTATTTT.

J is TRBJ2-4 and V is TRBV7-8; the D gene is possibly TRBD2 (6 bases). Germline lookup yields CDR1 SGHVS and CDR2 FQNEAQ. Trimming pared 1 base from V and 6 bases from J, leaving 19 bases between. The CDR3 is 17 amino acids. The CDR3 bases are TGTGCCAGCAGCTTAGTGACCAGGAGGGCCGGGAGAAACATTCAGTACTTC. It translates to CASSLVTRRAGRNIQYF.

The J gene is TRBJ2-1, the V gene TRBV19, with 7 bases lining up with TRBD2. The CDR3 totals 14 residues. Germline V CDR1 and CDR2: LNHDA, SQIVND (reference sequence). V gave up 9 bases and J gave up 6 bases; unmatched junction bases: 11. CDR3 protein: CASSTGGSTNEQFF. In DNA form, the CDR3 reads TGTGCCAGCTCAACGGGCGGGAGTACCAATGAGCAGTTCTTC. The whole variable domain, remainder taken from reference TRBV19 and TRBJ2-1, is DGGITQSPKYLFRKEGQNVTLSCEQNLNHDAMYWYRQDPGQGLRLIYYSQIVNDFQKGDIAEGYSVSREKKESFPLTVTSAQKNPTAFYLCASSTGGSTNEQFFGPGTRLTVL.

The CDR3: CASSYHTGHTQYF. CDR3 coding DNA: TGTGCCAGCAGTTACCACACAGGCCATACGCAGTATTTT. The chain combines TRBV6-8 with TRBJ2-3, with a possible D match to TRBD1 (5 bases). The length of the CDR3 is 13 residues. The V and J ends lost 2 bases and 7 bases respectively, with 10 bases between them. Germline CDR1 is MNHGY and CDR2 is SAAAGT.

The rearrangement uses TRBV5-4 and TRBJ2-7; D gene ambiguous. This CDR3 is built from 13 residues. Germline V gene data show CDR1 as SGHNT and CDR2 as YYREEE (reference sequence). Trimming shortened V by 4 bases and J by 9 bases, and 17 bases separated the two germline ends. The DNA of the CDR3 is TGTGCCAGCAGCCCTGGCCACGATGTCGGGCAGTACTTC. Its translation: CASSPGHDVGQYF.

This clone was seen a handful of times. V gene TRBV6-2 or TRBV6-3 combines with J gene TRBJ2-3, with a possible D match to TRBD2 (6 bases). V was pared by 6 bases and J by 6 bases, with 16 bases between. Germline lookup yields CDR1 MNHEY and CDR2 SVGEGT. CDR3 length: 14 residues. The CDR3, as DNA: TGTGCCAGCAGCGACGGCGGGGTTGCTGATACGCAGTATTTT. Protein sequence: CASSDGGVADTQYF.

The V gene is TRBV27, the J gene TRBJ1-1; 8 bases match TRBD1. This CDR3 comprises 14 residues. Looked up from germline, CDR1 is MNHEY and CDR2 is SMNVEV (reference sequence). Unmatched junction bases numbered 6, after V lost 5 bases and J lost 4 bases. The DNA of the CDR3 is TGTGCCAGCAGTCCCTACAGGGGGTTCACTGAAGCTTTCTTT. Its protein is CASSPYRGFTEAFF.

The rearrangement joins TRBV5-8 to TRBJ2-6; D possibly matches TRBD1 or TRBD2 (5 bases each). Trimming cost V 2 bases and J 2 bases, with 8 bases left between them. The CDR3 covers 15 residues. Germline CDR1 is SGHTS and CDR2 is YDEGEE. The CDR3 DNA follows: TGTGCCAGCAGCTTTGGGGGTGCTGGGGCCAACGTCCTGACTTTC. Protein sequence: CASSFGGAGANVLTF.

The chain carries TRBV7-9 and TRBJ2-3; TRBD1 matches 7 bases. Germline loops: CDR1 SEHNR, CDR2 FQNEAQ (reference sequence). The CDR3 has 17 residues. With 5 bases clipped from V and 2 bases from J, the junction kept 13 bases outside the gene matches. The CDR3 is CASSPQAGQDYTDTQYF. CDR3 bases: TGTGCCAGCAGCCCCCAAGCCGGACAGGATTACACAGATACGCAGTATTTT.

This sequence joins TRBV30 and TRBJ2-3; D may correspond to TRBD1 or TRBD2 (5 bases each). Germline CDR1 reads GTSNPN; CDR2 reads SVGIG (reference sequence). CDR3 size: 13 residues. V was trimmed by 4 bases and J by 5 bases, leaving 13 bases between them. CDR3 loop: CAWNPRGVDTQYF. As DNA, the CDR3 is TGTGCCTGGAACCCGAGAGGGGTAGATACGCAGTATTTT. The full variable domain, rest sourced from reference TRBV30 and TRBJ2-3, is SQTIHQWPATLVQPVGSPLSLECTVEGTSNPNLYWYRQAAGRGLQLLFYSVGIGQISSEVPQNLSASRPQDRQFILSSKKLLLSDSGFYLCAWNPRGVDTQYFGPGTRLTVL.

The DNA for the CDR3 is TGCGCCAGCAGCTTGACCCCCACCTCTAACTATGGCTACACCTTC. As protein: CASSLTPTSNYGYTF. The chain employs TRBV5-1 and TRBJ1-2; unclear D gene. Trimming cost V 1 base and J 0 bases, with 10 bases left between them. CDR1 and CDR2 from the germline V gene are SGHRS and YFSETQ. This CDR3 spans 15 amino acids.